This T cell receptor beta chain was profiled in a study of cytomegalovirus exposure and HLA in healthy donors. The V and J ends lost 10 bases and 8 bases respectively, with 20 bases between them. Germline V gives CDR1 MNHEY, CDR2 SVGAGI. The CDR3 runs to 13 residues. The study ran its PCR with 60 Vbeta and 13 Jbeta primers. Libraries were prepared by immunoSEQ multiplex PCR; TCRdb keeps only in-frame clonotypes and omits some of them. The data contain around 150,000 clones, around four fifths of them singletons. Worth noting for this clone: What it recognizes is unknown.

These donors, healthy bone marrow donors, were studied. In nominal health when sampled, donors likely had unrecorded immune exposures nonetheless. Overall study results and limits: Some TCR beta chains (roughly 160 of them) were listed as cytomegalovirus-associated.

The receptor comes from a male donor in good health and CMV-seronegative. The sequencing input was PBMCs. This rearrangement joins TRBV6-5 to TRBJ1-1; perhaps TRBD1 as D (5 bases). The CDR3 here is CATKTDPPGEAFF. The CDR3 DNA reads TGTGCCACCAAAACCGACCCTCCAGGGGAAGCTTTCTTT.